This T cell receptor (beta chain) derives from a study of T cell repertoires in cytomegalovirus infection. CDR3 length equals 16 residues. V gave up 3 bases and J gave up 7 bases, with 21 bases separating them. Germline loops: CDR1 SGHAT, CDR2 FQNNGV. The table lists this clonotype with a few counts. Its target is unknown. TCRdb itself ran the reads through MiXCR, one entry per CDR3 protein. The data hold approximately 730,000 distinct CDR3 sequences, with roughly 28% observed a single time. The source material was cultured CD8+ T cells from PBMCs, sampled from culture after CMV antigen stimulation. This sequence was found in a human donor in good health (CMV status not recorded). Some clones in this sample may be carry-over from other donors' samples. The chain links TRBV11-2 to TRBJ1-2; the D is unclear. This CDR3 is CASSLGPGSLNLGYTF. In nucleotides, the CDR3 is TGTGCCAGCAGCTTGGGTCCGGGATCCTTAAACCTTGGCTACACCTTC. The whole variable domain, filled in from reference TRBV11-2 and TRBJ1-2, reads EAGVAQSPRYKIIEKRQSVAFWCNPISGHATLYWYQQILGQGPKLLIQFQNNGVVDDSQLPKDRFSAERLKGVDSTLKIQPAKLEDSAVYLCASSLGPGSLNLGYTFGSGTRLTVV.